Below are 31 T cell receptor beta chains sequenced from a single sample in a study of cytomegalovirus exposure and HLA in healthy donors. PCR involved 60 Vbeta and 13 Jbeta primers. Clones were sequenced by immunoSEQ multiplex PCR, and TCRdb holds only the in-frame ones, with some missing. The table lists about 69,000 clones, roughly 68% of them singletons, with over 8.5% in the top ten. Sequenced sample: PBMCs. The source of these receptors is a woman in her sixties or seventies in good health and CMV-seropositive.

Turning to this clone: Other DNA sequences in the sample encode the same CDR3. The gene calls are TRBV27 and TRBJ1-2, with D possibly TRBD1 on 5 matching bases. Germline CDR1 and CDR2: MNHEY and SMNVEV (reference sequence). With 6 bases removed from V and 6 bases from J, the gap between germline ends came to 14 bases. CDR3 length: 13 amino acids. CDR3 sequence: CASRPGTAHGYTF. For the CDR3, the DNA is TGTGCCAGCAGACCCGGGACTGCACATGGCTACACCTTC.

This clone turned up a few times. Other DNA variants within this sample encode the same CDR3. V and J are TRBV30 and TRBJ1-5; 7 positions match TRBD1. CDR1 and CDR2 from the germline V gene are GTSNPN and SVGIG (reference sequence). J was trimmed by 4 bases and V by 0 bases; bases with no gene match: 3. The CDR3 is 14 residues long. CDR3 amino acids: CAWSVTGLNQPQHF. The CDR3 DNA reads TGTGCCTGGAGTGTGACAGGGTTGAATCAGCCCCAGCATTTT.

V and J are TRBV10-3 and TRBJ2-3; D is unclear. The germline V gene has CDR1 ENHRY and CDR2 SYGVKD. Trimming removed 4 bases at V and 2 bases at J, with 10 bases between. The CDR3 totals 14 residues. The CDR3 nucleotides are TGTGCCATCAGTGTCCTACCCTCCACAGATACGCAGTATTTT. It encodes CAISVLPSTDTQYF.

The chain employs TRBV19 and TRBJ1-5, with D perhaps TRBD1 (5 bases). The V gene lost 3 bases and the J gene lost 7 bases, with 13 bases spanning the gap. Germline CDR1 reads LNHDA; CDR2 reads SQIVND (reference sequence). The length of the CDR3 is 14 residues. This chain's CDR3 is CASSIWGIYQPQHF. The CDR3 DNA reads as TGTGCCAGTAGTATTTGGGGCATCTACCAGCCCCAGCATTTT.

CDR3 sequence: CASSPTGGEEQYF. CDR3 in DNA: TGTGCCAGCTCACCGACAGGGGGCGAGGAGCAGTACTTC. This chain links TRBV18 with TRBJ2-7, with 10 bases that match TRBD1. The CDR3 sequence is 13 residues long. V dropped 3 bases and J dropped 7; count of bases not matched to a gene: 3. Germline CDR1 is KGHSH and CDR2 is LQKENI.

This chain uses TRBV6-5 with TRBJ2-1; D is possibly TRBD1 (6 bases). The CDR3 spans 16 residues. V lost 4 bases and J 3 bases, leaving 16 bases between the germline ends. Per germline, CDR1 MNHEY and CDR2 SVGAGI. The CDR3 DNA reads as TGTGCCAGCAGTTTGGGGCAGGGGAAAGGCTACAATGAGCAGTTCTTC. Residues: CASSLGQGKGYNEQFF.

The chain links TRBV29-1 to TRBJ1-2; 8 bases fit TRBD1. The CDR3 totals 15 residues. V lost 4 bases, J lost 1 base, and 8 bases stayed unmatched. Germline lookup yields CDR1 SQVTM and CDR2 ANQGSEA. This CDR3 is CSVGEGQGFNYGYTF. The DNA for the CDR3 is TGCAGCGTTGGAGAAGGACAGGGTTTTAACTATGGCTACACCTTC.

The J gene is TRBJ1-2, the V gene TRBV7-2; the match to TRBD1 covers 9 bases. Unmatched junction bases numbered 12, after V lost 5 bases and J lost 8 bases. The CDR3 runs 15 residues. Germline V lookup: CDR1 SGHTA, CDR2 FQGNSA. CDR3 sequence: CASSPRPGTGSGYTF. The DNA of the CDR3 is TGTGCCAGCAGCCCGCGTCCCGGGACAGGGAGCGGCTACACCTTC.

V and J are TRBV5-6 and TRBJ1-5, with D possibly matching TRBD1 (6 bases). Between the trimmed V and J ends, which lost 4 bases and 2 bases, there was a span of 10 bases. This CDR3 is built from 14 residues. Germline CDR1 SGHDT, CDR2 YYEEEE. DNA for the CDR3: TGTGCCAGCAGCGCCAGGGGTCGCAATCAGCCCCAGCATTTT. Translating it yields CASSARGRNQPQHF.

The chain recombines TRBV5-1 with TRBJ1-5; possible D gene TRBD1, 5 bases. This CDR3 spans 15 amino acids. With 4 bases removed from V and 3 bases from J, the gap between germline ends came to 14 bases. Germline V lookup: CDR1 SGHRS, CDR2 YFSETQ. The CDR3 coding sequence is TGCGCCAGCAGCGAGACCGGGGGACCCAATCAGCCCCAGCATTTT. It specifies CASSETGGPNQPQHF.

The rearrangement links TRBV11-2 to TRBJ1-1; D is undetermined. From germline, CDR1 is SGHAT and CDR2 FQNNGV. CDR3 length: 15 residues. With 2 bases removed from V and 1 base from J, the gap between germline ends came to 11 bases. CDR3 loop: CASSLRIGRNTEAFF. DNA of the CDR3: TGTGCCAGCAGCTTACGAATAGGGAGGAACACTGAAGCTTTCTTT.

The V and J genes are TRBV29-1 and TRBJ2-3; D not resolved. The ends were cut back, 3 bases at V and 0 bases at J, with 4 bases in the middle. Germline CDR1 is SQVTM and CDR2 is ANQGSEA. The CDR3 sequence is 12 residues long. CDR3 coding DNA: TGCAGCGTTGACACAAGCACAGATACGCAGTATTTT. This codes for CSVDTSTDTQYF.

V usage is TRBV6-6 and J usage is TRBJ1-4; D is perhaps TRBD1 (6 bases). Germline CDR1 is MNHNY and CDR2 is SVGAGI (reference sequence). Trimming removed 8 bases at V and 2 bases at J, with 12 bases between. The CDR3 is 14 amino acids. The CDR3 is CASSRGSTNEKLFF. For the CDR3, the DNA is TGTGCCAGCTCCAGGGGATCTACTAATGAAAAACTGTTTTTT.

This clone was found a few times. The chain has TRBV5-1 and TRBJ2-7; the match to TRBD1 covers 9 bases. Per germline, CDR1 SGHRS and CDR2 YFSETQ. This CDR3 has 14 residues. V gave up 2 bases and J gave up 4 bases; unmatched junction bases: 4. CDR3 sequence: CASSFLGQGYEQYF. CDR3 DNA sequence: TGCGCCAGCAGCTTCCTCGGACAGGGGTACGAGCAGTACTTC.

The chain has TRBV15 and TRBJ1-2; D is uncertain. The V and J ends lost 2 bases and 6 bases respectively, with 4 bases between them. CDR1 LNHNV and CDR2 YYDKDF come from the germline V gene (reference sequence). The CDR3 totals 11 residues. In nucleotides, the CDR3 is TGTGCCACCAGCAGATTCGATGGCTACACCTTC. Protein product: CATSRFDGYTF. Combining the CDR3 with reference TRBV15 and TRBJ1-2 gives the whole variable domain DAMVIQNPRYQVTQFGKPVTLSCSQTLNHNVMYWYQQKSSQAPKLLFHYYDKDFNNEADTPDNFQSRRPNTSFCFLDIRSPGLGDTAMYLCATSRFDGYTFGSGTRLTVV.

This clone was seen only a few times. This chain joins TRBV6-5 and TRBJ2-3; possible D gene TRBD1, 6 bases. Per germline, CDR1 MNHEY and CDR2 SVGAGI. CDR3 length: 15 amino acids. V lost 6 bases, J lost 0 bases, and 13 bases lay in between. In nucleotides, the CDR3 is TGTGCCAGCAGCCAGACAGGAGATAGCACAGATACGCAGTATTTT. Residues: CASSQTGDSTDTQYF.

This clone appeared a few times. The V call is TRBV5-6, the J call TRBJ1-4; D not resolved. This CDR3 spans 14 amino acids. With 2 bases removed from V and 8 bases from J, the gap between germline ends came to 13 bases. The germline CDR1 and CDR2 sequences are SGHDT and YYEEEE. CDR3 nucleotides: TGTGCCAGCAGCTTCGATGGGCTTGGGGAAAAACTGTTTTTT. It specifies CASSFDGLGEKLFF.

This clone has only one observation. The V call is TRBV2, the J call TRBJ2-7; 8 bases map to TRBD1. The CDR3 length is 14 residues. Per the germline V gene, CDR1 is SNHLY and CDR2 is FYNNEI. After removal of 3 bases from V and 5 bases from J, the junction contained 6 bases not matched to a gene. The CDR3 bases are TGTGCCAGCAGTGAGACAGGGGAAAACAACGAGCAGTACTTC. This gives the protein CASSETGENNEQYF.

This clone was observed a single time. The V gene is TRBV27, the J gene TRBJ1-4; 8 bases are shared with TRBD1. The germline gives CDR1 MNHEY, CDR2 SMNVEV (reference sequence). The CDR3 has 14 residues. V was clipped by 5 bases and J by 7 bases; unmatched bases: 6. The CDR3 sequence is CASSPGTGLEKLFF. In DNA, the CDR3 is TGTGCCAGCAGTCCCGGGACAGGCCTTGAAAAACTGTTTTTT.

The chain joins TRBV6-1 to TRBJ2-7, with D tentatively TRBD2 (6 bases). The CDR3 consists of 13 residues. Trimming stripped 3 bases from V and 2 bases from J, with 8 bases between. Germline V CDR1 and CDR2: MNHNS, SASEGT. The CDR3 region has the DNA TGTGCCAGCAGTGATGGCGGGGCCTACGAGCAGTACTTC. Protein: CASSDGGAYEQYF.

The chain is built from TRBV6-5 and TRBJ2-7; 10 positions match TRBD1. J was trimmed by 5 bases and V by 4 bases; bases with no gene match: 11. This CDR3 is 16 amino acids long. CDR1 MNHEY and CDR2 SVGAGI come from the germline V gene. This chain's CDR3 is CASSSTPGTGVHEQYF. DNA of the CDR3: TGTGCCAGCAGTTCTACCCCCGGGACAGGGGTCCACGAGCAGTACTTC.

V gene TRBV5-4 combines with J gene TRBJ2-3, with D perhaps matching TRBD2 (6 bases). Deletions cut 3 bases from V and 1 base from J, with 15 bases between. CDR3 length: 16 amino acids. The V gene's germline CDR1 is SGHNT and CDR2 YYREEE (reference sequence). CDR3: CASSSATGEGTDTQYF. CDR3 coding DNA: TGTGCCAGCAGCTCTGCCACGGGGGAGGGCACAGATACGCAGTATTTT. Using reference TRBV5-4 and TRBJ2-3 for the parts outside the CDR3, the full variable domain is ETGVTQSPTHLIKTRGQQVTLRCSSQSGHNTVSWYQQALGQGPQFIFQYYREEENGRGNFPPRFSGLQFPNYSSELNVNALELDDSALYLCASSSATGEGTDTQYFGPGTRLTVL.

This clone was recorded a few times. This chain connects TRBV7-2 to TRBJ1-5; unclear D gene. Germline CDR1 SGHTA, CDR2 FQGNSA. Trimming left V 1 base short and J 7 bases short, with 11 bases between. This CDR3 region has 14 residues. The chain's CDR3 is CASSLVEGGQPQHF. CDR3 nucleotide sequence: TGTGCCAGCAGCTTAGTTGAGGGAGGGCAGCCCCAGCATTTT.

The table lists this clone with a count of one. The genes are TRBV10-1 and TRBJ2-3, with no clear D. There are 16 residues in the CDR3. Per the germline V gene, CDR1 is WNHNN and CDR2 is SYGVQD (reference sequence). Trimming cost V 4 bases and J 2 bases, with 16 bases left between them. CDR3: CASSAELLSPTDTQYF. The CDR3 nucleotides are TGCGCCAGCAGTGCTGAGCTCCTATCCCCCACAGATACGCAGTATTTT.

The chain combines TRBV7-3 with TRBJ2-1, with 9 bases fitting TRBD2. Trimming removed 5 bases from V and 6 bases from J; junction bases left unmatched: 8. The germline gives CDR1 SGHTA, CDR2 FQGTGA. The CDR3 runs 15 residues. The DNA for the CDR3 is TGTGCCAGCAGCCGCGAGCGGGGGGCCTTCAATGAGCAGTTCTTC. The encoded protein is CASSRERGAFNEQFF.

This clone was seen more than once but under ten times. In nucleotides, the CDR3 is TGTGCCAGCTCGCCTGGAGACGTTTCAACTAATGAAAAACTGTTTTTT. Its protein product is CASSPGDVSTNEKLFF. This chain connects TRBV18 to TRBJ1-4; D uncertain. From germline, CDR1 is KGHSH and CDR2 LQKENI. The CDR3 extends over 16 amino acids. V was cut by 6 bases and J by 0 bases, with 14 bases left in between.

This clone was counted a single time. The chain carries TRBV5-1 and TRBJ2-1; 10 bases agree with TRBD2. Trimming took 4 bases from V and 4 from J; bases not matched to a gene: 20. The CDR3 has 20 amino acids. Per germline, CDR1 SGHRS and CDR2 YFSETQ. CDR3 loop: CASSRKGLAELTGPYNEQFF. The CDR3 DNA reads TGCGCCAGCAGCCGAAAAGGACTAGCGGAGCTAACAGGCCCTTACAATGAGCAGTTCTTC.

This clone was counted only a few times. This sequence joins TRBV5-6 and TRBJ2-1; 14 nucleotides agree with TRBD2. The germline CDR1 and CDR2 sequences are SGHDT and YYEEEE. J was trimmed by 8 bases and V by 5 bases; bases with no gene match: 15. This CDR3 contains 18 residues. The CDR3 reads CASRAGLAGAINDYEQFF. In DNA form, the CDR3 reads TGTGCCAGCAGGGCGGGACTAGCGGGAGCAATCAACGACTATGAGCAGTTCTTC.

This chain connects TRBV5-1 to TRBJ2-1, with 13 bases that match TRBD2. The CDR3 is made up of 19 amino acids. Looked up from germline, CDR1 is SGHRS and CDR2 is YFSETQ. Trimming cost V 4 bases and J 1 base; bases outside gene matches: 11. DNA for the CDR3: TGCGCCAGCAGCCCAGGTAGGACTAGCGGGAGTCGATCCTACAATGAGCAGTTCTTC. This codes for CASSPGRTSGSRSYNEQFF.

The chain carries TRBV2 and TRBJ2-7; D uncertain. The CDR3 is 12 amino acids. Trimming left V 0 bases short and J 4 bases short, with 4 bases between. Per germline, CDR1 SNHLY and CDR2 FYNNEI. CDR3 residues: CASSEAEYEQYF. As DNA, the CDR3 is TGTGCCAGCAGTGAAGCGGAGTACGAGCAGTACTTC.

This clone was seen a few times. V usage is TRBV5-1 and J usage is TRBJ2-1; 7 positions match TRBD2. The germline V gene has CDR1 SGHRS and CDR2 YFSETQ. This CDR3 is built from 15 residues. Trimming cost V 5 bases and J 0 bases; bases outside gene matches: 5. This chain's CDR3 is CASRRTSDSYNEQFF. CDR3 DNA: TGCGCCAGCAGGCGGACTAGTGACTCCTACAATGAGCAGTTCTTC.